This T cell receptor (beta chain) stems from a study of T cell clonality in common variable immunodeficiency. Repertoires were generated with immunoSEQ multiplex PCR, while TCRdb's copy carries only in-frame clones and drops some. The sample is made up of tens of thousands of clones, none counted only once. In its sample, this clone was seen many times. The antigen remains undetermined. General observations from the study: In common variable immunodeficiency, TCR beta chains reportedly carried fewer deletions and N-nucleotide insertions.

Patients and controls were mostly of Caucasian heritage. The sequencing input was peripheral blood mononuclear cells. The source is a person aged 18-70 years in good health.

The part of the CDR3 DNA that was read is TGTGCCTGGAGTGTACTCGGGGGTCAACACAATGAG. It codes for CAWSVLGGQHNE. From start to end, the CDR3 is CAWSVLGGQHNEQFF. This rearrangement joins TRBV30 to TRBJ2-1, with a weak D call TRBD2 (6 bases). The read falls 3 residues short of the CDR3 end, and the missing part is taken from the germline J gene. The CDR3 has 15 amino acids. V lost 0 bases, J lost 5 bases, and 14 bases lay in between. Germline CDR1 and CDR2: GTSNPN and SVGIG (reference sequence).